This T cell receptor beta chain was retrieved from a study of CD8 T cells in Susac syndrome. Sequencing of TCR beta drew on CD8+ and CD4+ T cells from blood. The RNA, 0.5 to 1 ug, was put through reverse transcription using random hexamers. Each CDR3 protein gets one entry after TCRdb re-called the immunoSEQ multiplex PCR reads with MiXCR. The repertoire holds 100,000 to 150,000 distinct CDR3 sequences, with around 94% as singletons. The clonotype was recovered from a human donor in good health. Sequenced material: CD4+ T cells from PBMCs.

The CDR3 spells CASSFGSYNEQFF. DNA of the CDR3: TGTGCCAGCAGCTTTGGCTCATACAATGAGCAGTTCTTC. This sequence joins TRBV13 and TRBJ2-1; D uncertain. V dropped 3 bases and J dropped 4 bases, with 7 bases sitting between them. The CDR3 has 13 amino acids. Germline-derived CDR1 and CDR2 are PRHDT and FYEKMQ (reference sequence).